This is a list of T cell receptor beta chains from one sample in a study of blood T cells in healthy people across ages. TCRdb reprocessed the 5' RACE reads via MiXCR and lists one record per CDR3 protein. The data contain 1 million or so distinct CDR3 sequences, under 30% of them singletons. These data also formed part of another study, on T cells of mothers and their children.

Sequencing was performed on blood. These receptors came from a girl aged 2-10 years in good health. Both conserved end residues are part of each CDR3. The D gene is left open where the match is weak. The size of a clone is reported for some rows only, either as once, few or many, or as a class for expanded clones.

j_gene: TRBJ2-1; abundance: few; d_gene: .; v_gene: TRBV27; CDR3nt: TGTGCCAGCAGCCAGGCAGGGGTAAATGAGCAGTTCTTC; CDR3aa: CASSQAGVNEQFF
j_gene: TRBJ2-6; abundance: few; d_gene: .; v_gene: TRBV4-3; CDR3nt: TGCGCCAGCAGCCGGCATCGGGGCTCCCTAGGGGGGGCCAACGTCCCGACTTTC; CDR3aa: CASSRHRGSLGGANVPTF
j_gene: TRBJ2-1; abundance: few; d_gene: TRBD1; v_gene: TRBV9; CDR3nt: TGTGCCAGCAGCCTCGGTTCGGGGACAGGGGGCAATGAGCAGTTCTTC; CDR3aa: CASSLGSGTGGNEQFF
j_gene: TRBJ2-2; abundance: few; d_gene: .; v_gene: TRBV2; CDR3nt: TGTGCCAGCAGTGACAGGGCCACCGGGGAGCTGTTTTTT; CDR3aa: CASSDRATGELFF
j_gene: TRBJ1-2; abundance: few; d_gene: .; v_gene: TRBV7-6; CDR3nt: TGTGCCAGCAGCCCCGGAGGGGAGGGGTTCGGTGGCTACACCTTC; CDR3aa: CASSPGGEGFGGYTF
j_gene: TRBJ2-7; abundance: few; d_gene: .; v_gene: TRBV10-3; CDR3nt: TGTGCCATCAGTGCGGAGCGCGGGGTTTACGAGCAGTACTTC; CDR3aa: CAISAERGVYEQYF
j_gene: TRBJ2-7; abundance: .; d_gene: TRBD2; v_gene: TRBV7-2; CDR3nt: TGTGCCAGCAGCTTAGAGGGGTTAGCGGGGCCCTACGAGCAGTACTTC; CDR3aa: CASSLEGLAGPYEQYF
j_gene: TRBJ2-7; abundance: few; d_gene: .; v_gene: TRBV20-1; CDR3nt: TGCAGTGCCCGGGAGAGGGCTAACTACGAGCAGTACTTC; CDR3aa: CSARERANYEQYF
j_gene: TRBJ1-1; abundance: few; d_gene: .; v_gene: TRBV7-8; CDR3nt: TGTGCCAGCAGCTTCGCAGAGAGGCGCACTGAAGCTTTCTTT; CDR3aa: CASSFAERRTEAFF
j_gene: TRBJ2-7; abundance: few; d_gene: .; v_gene: TRBV6-6; CDR3nt: TGTGCCAGCAGTTACATTATCCCCTACGAGCAGTACTTC; CDR3aa: CASSYIIPYEQYF
j_gene: TRBJ2-3; abundance: .; d_gene: .; v_gene: TRBV4-3; CDR3nt: TGCGCCAGCAGCCAACGATTATTCCGGGACCCGGGGAGGACAGATACGCAGTATTTT; CDR3aa: CASSQRLFRDPGRTDTQYF
j_gene: TRBJ2-7; abundance: many; d_gene: TRBD2; v_gene: TRBV6-2/TRBV6-3; CDR3nt: TGTGCCAGCAGTTATGGACTAGCTGGAGAGCAGTACTTC; CDR3aa: CASSYGLAGEQYF
j_gene: TRBJ2-5; abundance: few; d_gene: .; v_gene: TRBV12-3/TRBV12-4; CDR3nt: TGTGCCAGCAACGGTGGGGCACAAGAGACCCAGTACTTC; CDR3aa: CASNGGAQETQYF
j_gene: TRBJ1-2; abundance: .; d_gene: TRBD1; v_gene: TRBV20-1; CDR3nt: TGCAGTGCTAGGGAAGAGGGGGCGCGTGGCTACACCTTC; CDR3aa: CSAREEGARGYTF
j_gene: TRBJ2-1; abundance: .; d_gene: .; v_gene: TRBV7-9; CDR3nt: TGTGCCAGCAGCCCACCTAGTAAAGGGAATGAGCAGTTCTTC; CDR3aa: CASSPPSKGNEQFF
j_gene: TRBJ1-1; abundance: .; d_gene: .; v_gene: TRBV6-5; CDR3nt: TGTGCCAGCAGTTACCGACGTGTGATGAACACTGAAGCTTTCTTT; CDR3aa: CASSYRRVMNTEAFF
j_gene: TRBJ2-5; abundance: few; d_gene: TRBD1; v_gene: TRBV5-1; CDR3nt: TGCGCCAGCAGCTTGGACAGGGGAACATGGGAGACCCAGTACTTC; CDR3aa: CASSLDRGTWETQYF
j_gene: TRBJ2-5; abundance: once; d_gene: .; v_gene: TRBV3-1; CDR3nt: TGTGCCAGCAGCCAACTCTCTAGCCAAGAGACCCAGTACTTC; CDR3aa: CASSQLSSQETQYF
j_gene: TRBJ2-7; abundance: .; d_gene: .; v_gene: TRBV11-2; CDR3nt: TGTGCCAGCAGCTTAGAAAGCAGTCACTACGAGCAGTACTTC; CDR3aa: CASSLESSHYEQYF
j_gene: TRBJ1-1; abundance: few; d_gene: .; v_gene: TRBV7-9; CDR3nt: TGTGCCAGCAGCTACAAACAGGCATTGACTGAAGCTTTCTTT; CDR3aa: CASSYKQALTEAFF
j_gene: TRBJ1-1; abundance: many; d_gene: .; v_gene: TRBV27; CDR3nt: TGTGCCAGCAGCCTCGGACGGAACACTGAAGCTTTCTTT; CDR3aa: CASSLGRNTEAFF